This is a list of T cell receptor beta chains from one sample in a study of spatial heterogeneity in lung cancer. MiXCR, run by TCRdb on the 5' RACE reads, gives a single entry per CDR3 protein. The sample shows more than 30,000 distinct CDR3 sequences, around 5.5% of them seen only once. Sequencing used PBMCs, obtained at surgery. These receptors were taken from a female donor with early-stage non-small cell lung cancer. CDR3s include the opening cysteine and the closing phenylalanine or tryptophan. Clone size appears in some rows only: once, few, many, or a class for an expanded clone.

len,abundance,v_gene,CDR3aa
14,once,TRBV9,CASSANLLGYGYTF
17,many,TRBV11-2,CASSPFGAGRRNTEAFF
13,many,TRBV30,CAWIKDRVYGYTF
16,few,TRBV15,CATSRASGDLYYGYTF
15,few,TRBV20-1,CSARGLAGKKDTQYF
15,many,TRBV6-1,CASSTRTGSGSPLHF
18,many,TRBV9,CASSVGSSGGLPTDTQYF
16,many,TRBV7-3,CASSLTPGAAYNEQFF
17,few,TRBV15,CATSRDPAGGVLETQYF
14,many,TRBV3-1,CASSQQGSNQPQHF
16,few,TRBV7-8,CASSPTRSGRSEKLFF
13,many,TRBV11-2,CASSLGTDQPQHF
14,few,TRBV28,CASSLSDRLSPQHF
15,many,TRBV11-2,CASSPRTGSIETQYF
14,many,TRBV11-2,CASSPGISTDTQYF
16,many,TRBV7-9,CASSFRVGTLNTEAFF
15,NA,TRBV27,CASTLRGQGGYEQYF
16,many,TRBV28,CASTSFRVGDLNIQYF
13,many,TRBV7-6,CASSRGMNTEAFF
13,many,TRBV29-1,CSVRRQGGNTIYF
16,many,TRBV20-1,CSARRGSGLASGELFF
14,many,TRBV5-4,CASRTGVYNSPLHF
15,medium-sized,TRBV20-1,CSARDQAGSYNEQFF
14,few,TRBV29-1,CSVQPRQSATEAFF
16,once,TRBV5-6,CASRGASGGPGETQYF
15,many,TRBV5-1,CASSSPGAPKETQYF
14,many,TRBV11-1,CASSPRGRDTEAFF
17,NA,TRBV6-6,CASSYSLTSGDQETQYF
12,many,TRBV10-3,CASATETDTQYF
15,many,TRBV28,CASSLRLTEQETQYF
16,many,TRBV7-9,CASSSLPGQGRNTIYF
15,many,TRBV5-6,CASTAQGQLNTEAFF
12,few,TRBV12-3/TRBV12-4,CASSFGQVGSTF
14,many,TRBV14,CASSRRGVSGELFF
14,NA,TRBV2,CASSPDRYNSPLHF
13,few,TRBV30,CAWSAPGDSPLHF
17,NA,TRBV20-1,CSALDRLESSYNSPLHF